This entry lists 9 T cell receptor beta chains sequenced from one sample in a study of T-cell memory formation after mild COVID-19. From the 5' RACE reads, TCRdb called clonotypes with MiXCR, one entry per CDR3 protein. In the table there are approximately 250,000 distinct CDR3 sequences, 15% of which are singletons. Sequencing input: PBMCs or a T cell subset sorted from them (not recorded which). These receptors all come from an adult woman who had mild COVID-19 (a few samples of this study predate the infection). Cell type and time point are not known.

This clonotype was seen only a few times. CDR3: CASSRAGTSGRTDTQYF. In nucleotides, the CDR3 is TGTGCCAGCAGCCGCGCCGGGACTAGCGGGCGCACAGATACGCAGTATTTT. The chain uses TRBV5-4 and TRBJ2-3; TRBD2 matches 12 bases. From germline, CDR1 is SGHNT and CDR2 YYREEE (reference sequence). With 4 bases clipped from V and 1 base from J, the junction kept 7 bases outside the gene matches. The CDR3 contains 17 residues.

The sample holds many counts of this clonotype. The chain carries TRBV27 and TRBJ1-1, with 7 positions matching TRBD1. CDR3 length: 14 residues. The germline V gene encodes CDR1 MNHEY and CDR2 SMNVEV (reference sequence). V gave up 5 bases and J gave up 5 bases; unmatched junction bases: 8. CDR3 sequence (DNA): TGTGCCAGCAGTCGGACGACAGGGTGGACTGAAGCTTTCTTT. It translates to CASSRTTGWTEAFF.

This clonotype was seen a handful of times. The chain recombines TRBV4-2 with TRBJ2-7, with 12 bases fitting TRBD1. The ends lost 3 bases at V and 4 bases at J; junction bases unmatched: 10. Germline values: CDR1 LGHNA, CDR2 YNFKEQ. The CDR3 length is 17 residues. For the CDR3, the DNA is TGTGCCAGCAGCCACGGGGACAGGGGGCGCCTTGGGTACGAGCAGTACTTC. This translates into CASSHGDRGRLGYEQYF.

The chain has TRBV4-1 and TRBJ2-2, with TRBD1 matching over 7 bases. Unmatched junction bases numbered 11, after V lost 2 bases and J lost 2 bases. This CDR3 has 18 residues. Germline CDR1 MGHRA, CDR2 YSYEKL. The CDR3: CASSQPPPRDSNTGELFF. DNA of the CDR3: TGCGCCAGCAGCCAACCCCCACCACGGGACAGTAACACCGGGGAGCTGTTTTTT.

The chain links TRBV7-3 to TRBJ2-3; 7 positions agree with TRBD2. Germline trimming cut 5 bases from V and 2 bases from J; bases unmatched to any gene: 7. Germline CDR1 SGHTA, CDR2 FQGTGA. CDR3 length: 15 amino acids. CDR3 amino acids: CASSMSGTFTDTQYF. CDR3 nucleotide sequence: TGTGCCAGCAGCATGAGCGGGACTTTCACAGATACGCAGTATTTT.

The CDR3 DNA is TGTGCCAGCAGCCAGACTAGCGGAGGAGATACGCAGTATTTT. This translates into CASSQTSGGDTQYF. The V and J genes are TRBV7-3 and TRBJ2-3; 9 nucleotides match TRBD2. The germline CDR1 and CDR2 sequences are SGHTA and FQGTGA. J lost 5 bases, V lost 5 bases, and 5 bases had no gene match. CDR3 size: 14 residues.

The chain joins TRBV20-1 to TRBJ2-7; D tentatively fits TRBD1 or TRBD2 (5 bases each). Trimming pared 1 base from V and 4 bases from J, leaving 8 bases between. The CDR3 length is 12 residues. In germline, CDR1 is DFQATT, CDR2 SNEGSKA (reference sequence). CDR3 residues: CSARGDAYEQYF. As DNA, the CDR3 is TGCAGTGCTAGAGGGGACGCTTACGAGCAGTACTTC.

This clonotype was counted a few times. The chain links TRBV4-2 to TRBJ2-7; no firm D call. CDR1 is LGHNA, CDR2 YNFKEQ, per germline. Trimming left V 1 base short and J 3 bases short, with 13 bases between. The CDR3 length is 15 residues. The DNA of the CDR3 is TGTGCCAGCAGCCAAGTTGGGTACGAGCTCTACGAGCAGTACTTC. Translation: CASSQVGYELYEQYF.

This clonotype has a count of ten or more. J is TRBJ2-7 and V is TRBV30; D might be TRBD2 (5 bases). V dropped 6 bases and J dropped 5 bases, with 11 bases sitting between them. The CDR3 is made up of 11 amino acids. CDR1 and CDR2 (germline): GTSNPN, SVGIG (reference sequence). In DNA form, the CDR3 reads TGTGCCTGTGGGCGGGCACACGAGCAGTACTTC. It specifies CACGRAHEQYF.